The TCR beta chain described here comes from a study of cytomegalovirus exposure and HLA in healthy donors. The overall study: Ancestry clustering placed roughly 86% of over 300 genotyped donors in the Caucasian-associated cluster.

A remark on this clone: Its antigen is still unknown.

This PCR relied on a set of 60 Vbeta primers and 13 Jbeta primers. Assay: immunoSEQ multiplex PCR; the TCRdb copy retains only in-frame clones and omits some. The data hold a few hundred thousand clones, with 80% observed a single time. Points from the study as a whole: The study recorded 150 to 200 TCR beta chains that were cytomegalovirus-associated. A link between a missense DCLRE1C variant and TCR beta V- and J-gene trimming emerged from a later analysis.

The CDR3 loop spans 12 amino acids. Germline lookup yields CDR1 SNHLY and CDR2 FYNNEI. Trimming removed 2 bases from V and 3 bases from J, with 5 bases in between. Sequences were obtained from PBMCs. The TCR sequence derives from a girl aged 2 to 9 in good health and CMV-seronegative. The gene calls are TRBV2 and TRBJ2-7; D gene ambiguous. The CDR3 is CASSELDYEQYF. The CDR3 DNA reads TGTGCCAGCAGTGAATTAGACTACGAGCAGTACTTC.